This TCR beta chain was sequenced during a study of CD8+CD57+ T cells in acquired aplastic anemia. The overall study: When averaged, DNA from sorted CD4+ and CD8+ cells came to 3 to 3.5 ug.

This clonotype was picked up a small number of times. Its antigen is undetermined. Template material for TCR beta VDJ and CDR3 profiling consisted of genomic DNA. Using its own MiXCR run on the reads, TCRdb lists one record per CDR3 protein. The sample shows around 200,000 distinct CDR3 sequences, approximately 57% of them seen only once. Whole-study results and caveats: Simpson's diversity of CD8+ cells was not significantly different in patients compared with controls. Patients and controls shared fewer than 30 CD8+ CDR3 sequences.

Germline V CDR1 and CDR2: SGHTA, FQGNSA. Unmatched junction bases numbered 10, after V lost 5 bases and J lost 7 bases. The length of the CDR3 is 14 residues. The TCR sequence derives from a human donor in good health. The source material was sorted CD4+, CD8+, or CD8+CD57+ T cells (not recorded which) from PBMCs. The rearrangement uses TRBV7-2 and TRBJ1-2, with 7 nucleotides matching TRBD1. The CDR3 nucleotides read TGTGCCAGCAGCCCAACCGGGGGGACAGCTGGCTACACCTTC. Its translation is CASSPTGGTAGYTF.